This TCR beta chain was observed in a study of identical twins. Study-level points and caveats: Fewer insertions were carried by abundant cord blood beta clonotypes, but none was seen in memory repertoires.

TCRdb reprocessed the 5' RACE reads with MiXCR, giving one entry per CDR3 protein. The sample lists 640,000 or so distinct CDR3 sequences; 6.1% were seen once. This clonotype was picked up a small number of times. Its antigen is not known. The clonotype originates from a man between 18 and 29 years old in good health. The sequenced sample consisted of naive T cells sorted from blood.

This CDR3 reads CASSLYRGHHTEAFF. CDR3 DNA sequence: TGTGCCAGCAGCCTTTACAGGGGGCACCACACTGAAGCTTTCTTT. The chain joins TRBV11-3 to TRBJ1-1; 9 nucleotides align to TRBD1. This CDR3 is 15 amino acids long. CDR1 and CDR2 (germline): SGHNT, YENEEA. V was pared by 5 bases and J by 3 bases, with 7 bases of the junction left unmatched.